A selection of T cell receptor beta chains follows, all from one sample in a study of T cell responses to AZD1222 COVID-19 vaccine. The method was immunoSEQ multiplex PCR; TCRdb's version includes in-frame clones alone and lacks a portion of them. There are some 170,000 clones in the sample; roughly nine tenths occur only once, and less than 2% lies in the top ten. Specimen: peripheral blood, collected 28 days after the second AZD1222 dose. These receptors all come from an adult who received the AZD1222 COVID-19 vaccine. Both conserved end residues are part of each CDR3. Fields, in order: clone size, J gene, D gene, V gene, CDR3 DNA, CDR3 protein. The D gene is left open where the match is weak. Some rows have no size entry. The others give once, few or many, or a class for an expanded clone.

abundance: few; j_gene: TRBJ2-2; d_gene: -; v_gene: TRBV5-1; CDR3nt: TGCGCCAGCAGCTTGGACTCGCGGGACACCGGGGAGCTGTTTTTT; CDR3aa: CASSLDSRDTGELFF
abundance: -; j_gene: TRBJ1-2; d_gene: TRBD1; v_gene: TRBV3-1/TRBV3-2; CDR3nt: TGTGCCAGCAGCCAAGACAGCGGGACAGGGTCTTCTCGCACCTTC; CDR3aa: CASSQDSGTGSSRTF
abundance: -; j_gene: TRBJ1-2; d_gene: -; v_gene: TRBV4-3; CDR3nt: TGCGCCAGCAGCCAAGCCGGGAACAGGCCCCATGGCTACACCTTC; CDR3aa: CASSQAGNRPHGYTF
abundance: -; j_gene: TRBJ1-3; d_gene: -; v_gene: TRBV4-1; CDR3nt: TGCGCCAGCAGCCAGTCGGCGTCTGGAAACACCATATATTTT; CDR3aa: CASSQSASGNTIYF
abundance: -; j_gene: TRBJ2-1; d_gene: -; v_gene: TRBV18; CDR3nt: TGTGCCAGCTCACCGCCTAGCATTGATGAGCAGTTCTTC; CDR3aa: CASSPPSIDEQFF
abundance: -; j_gene: TRBJ1-2; d_gene: -; v_gene: TRBV19; CDR3nt: TGTGCCAGTACACGTCAGGGAACCAACCCTAACTATGGCTACACCTTC; CDR3aa: CASTRQGTNPNYGYTF
abundance: -; j_gene: TRBJ1-2; d_gene: -; v_gene: TRBV5-1; CDR3nt: TGCGCCAGCAGACAGACAGGAGGAGACTATGGCTACACCTTC; CDR3aa: CASRQTGGDYGYTF
abundance: few; j_gene: TRBJ1-2; d_gene: -; v_gene: TRBV2; CDR3nt: TGTGCCAGCAGTGAACGTAGGGACTATGGCTACACCTTC; CDR3aa: CASSERRDYGYTF
abundance: -; j_gene: TRBJ1-4; d_gene: -; v_gene: TRBV6-5; CDR3nt: TGTGCCAGCAGTTACTCGCAACAACAAAAACTGTTTTTT; CDR3aa: CASSYSQQQKLFF
abundance: -; j_gene: TRBJ1-1; d_gene: -; v_gene: TRBV7-2; CDR3nt: TGTGCCAGCAGCACCCGACAGGAGAACACTGAAGCTTTCTTT; CDR3aa: CASSTRQENTEAFF
abundance: -; j_gene: TRBJ1-1; d_gene: -; v_gene: TRBV7-9; CDR3nt: TGTGCCAGCAGCAAGCGGGACGGCATGAACACTGAAGCTTTCTTT; CDR3aa: CASSKRDGMNTEAFF
abundance: -; j_gene: TRBJ2-7; d_gene: TRBD1; v_gene: TRBV7-8; CDR3nt: TGTGCCAGCAGCGCCGGGACAGGGGCTGTCGAGCAGTACTTC; CDR3aa: CASSAGTGAVEQYF
abundance: -; j_gene: TRBJ1-2; d_gene: TRBD1; v_gene: TRBV19; CDR3nt: TGTGCCAGTAACGACAGGGTTGAGGTCGGCGGCTACACCTTC; CDR3aa: CASNDRVEVGGYTF
abundance: once; j_gene: TRBJ1-1; d_gene: TRBD1; v_gene: TRBV7-3; CDR3nt: TGTGCCAGCAGCCGTCGACAGGGAGCTGAAGCTTTCTTT; CDR3aa: CASSRRQGAEAFF
abundance: -; j_gene: TRBJ1-6; d_gene: TRBD1; v_gene: TRBV6-5; CDR3nt: TGTGCCAGCAGGACAGGGTCTGGTAATTCACCCCTCCACTTT; CDR3aa: CASRTGSGNSPLHF
abundance: -; j_gene: TRBJ2-1; d_gene: -; v_gene: TRBV7-9; CDR3nt: TGTGCCAGCAGCCCGCCGGGGTACAATGAGCAGTTCTTC; CDR3aa: CASSPPGYNEQFF
abundance: -; j_gene: TRBJ1-6; d_gene: -; v_gene: TRBV18; CDR3nt: TGTGCCAGCTCACCACCGGGTTACAGCGGTCCGCCTTATAATTCACCCCTCCACTTT; CDR3aa: CASSPPGYSGPPYNSPLHF
abundance: once; j_gene: TRBJ2-2; d_gene: -; v_gene: TRBV6-1; CDR3nt: TGTGCCAGCAGAACGACAGCGAACACCGGGGAGCTGTTTTTT; CDR3aa: CASRTTANTGELFF